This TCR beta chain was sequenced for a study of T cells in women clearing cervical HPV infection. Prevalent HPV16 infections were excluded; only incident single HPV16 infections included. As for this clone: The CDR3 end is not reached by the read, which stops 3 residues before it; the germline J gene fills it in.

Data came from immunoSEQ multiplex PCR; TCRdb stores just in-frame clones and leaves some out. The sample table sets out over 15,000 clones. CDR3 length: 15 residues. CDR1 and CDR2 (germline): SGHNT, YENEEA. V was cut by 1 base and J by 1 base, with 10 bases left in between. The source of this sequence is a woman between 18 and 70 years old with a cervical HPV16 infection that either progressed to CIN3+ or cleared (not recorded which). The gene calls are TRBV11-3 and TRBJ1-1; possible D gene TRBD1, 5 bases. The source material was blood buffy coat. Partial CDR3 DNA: TGTGCCAGCAGCTTAGTCGGGGGAACGAACACTGAA. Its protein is CASSLVGGTNTE. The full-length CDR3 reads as CASSLVGGTNTEAFF.